These T cell receptor beta chains were read from a single sample in a study of control samples from healthy donors and cancer patients. The data were produced by immunoSEQ multiplex PCR, yet TCRdb's version contains in-frame clones alone and is incomplete. This sample yields around 42,000 clones, of which around four fifths are seen a single time; roughly 44% belongs to the top ten. The sequenced sample was blood. The receptors come from a man aged 55 to 69 in good health. Both conserved end residues are part of each CDR3. The D gene is left open where the match is weak. Only part of the rows carry a size: once, few, many, or a class if the clone is expanded.

size	D	V	J	DNA	CDR3
.	TRBD1	TRBV20-1	TRBJ1-6	TGCAGTGCTAGTCCGGGACAGAGTTATTCACCCCTCCACTTT	CSASPGQSYSPLHF
once	.	TRBV5-1	TRBJ1-1	TGCGCCAGCAGCTTGGTATTGGGGAACACTGAAGCTTTCTTT	CASSLVLGNTEAFF
.	TRBD2	TRBV10-3	TRBJ2-1	TGTGCCATCAGTGATGGCGGGGGGGCAAGAAATGAGCAGTTCTTC	CAISDGGGARNEQFF
.	TRBD2	TRBV2	TRBJ2-1	TGTGCCAGCAGTGCTAGCGGGAGAGTCAATGAGCAGTTCTTC	CASSASGRVNEQFF
.	.	TRBV2	TRBJ1-2	TGTGCCAGCACCCCGGACAGAGGCCCTTCATATGGCTACACCTTC	CASTPDRGPSYGYTF
.	TRBD2	TRBV4-2	TRBJ2-3	TGTGCCAGCAGCCAAGTCACTAGCGGGGGGCCCACAGATACGCAGTATTTT	CASSQVTSGGPTDTQYF
.	TRBD1	TRBV5-5	TRBJ1-4	TGTGCCAGCAGCTCGCGGACAGGGGGGAATGAAAAACTGTTTTTT	CASSSRTGGNEKLFF
.	TRBD1	TRBV18	TRBJ1-2	TGTGCCAGCTCATCTACAGGGGATTGGGGCTACACCTTC	CASSSTGDWGYTF
.	TRBD2	TRBV4-3	TRBJ2-1	TGCGCCAGCAGCCAAGGAGGGGTAGCGGGGGGGAGGAATGAGCAGTTCTTC	CASSQGGVAGGRNEQFF
.	TRBD1	TRBV19	TRBJ1-5	TGTGCCAGTAGTATACCTCCCGGGACAGGGTTTGGGCAGCCCCAGCATTTT	CASSIPPGTGFGQPQHF
.	.	TRBV7-9	TRBJ2-3	TGTGCCAGCAGCCCTACAGGGACCACAGATACGCAGTATTTT	CASSPTGTTDTQYF
once	.	TRBV7-8	TRBJ2-3	TGTGCCAGCAGCAACCGGGTGGTCTCCTTCACAGATACGCAGTATTTT	CASSNRVVSFTDTQYF
.	.	TRBV28	TRBJ2-7	TGTGCCAGCAGTGAGGACCGATACGAGCAGTACTTC	CASSEDRYEQYF
once	.	TRBV2	TRBJ1-6	TGTGCCAGCAGTGAAGGTACAGGTCGCAATTCACCCCTCCACTTT	CASSEGTGRNSPLHF
.	.	TRBV7-2	TRBJ2-5	TGTGCCAGCAGCTTAAACGGGGTCCAAGAGACCCAGTACTTC	CASSLNGVQETQYF
.	.	TRBV18	TRBJ2-2	TGTGCCAGCTCACTTAGGACTGCTAACACCGGGGAGCTGTTTTTT	CASSLRTANTGELFF
.	TRBD2	TRBV6-1	TRBJ2-3	TGTGCCAGCAGTGAGGTCTCCCACAGCGGGGGTTCGCAGTATTTT	CASSEVSHSGGSQYF
.	.	TRBV5-1	TRBJ1-6	TGCGCCAGCAGGTTAAACGGCTTAAATTCACCCCTCCACTTT	CASRLNGLNSPLHF
.	.	TRBV18	TRBJ1-2	TGTGCCAGCTCACCGTACAGTCAGGGTAAAGATTATGGCTACACCTTC	CASSPYSQGKDYGYTF
.	TRBD1	TRBV28	TRBJ2-5	TGTGCCACGCGACAGGGGCCGGAGACCCAGTACTTC	CATRQGPETQYF
.	.	TRBV11-2	TRBJ1-1	TGTGCCAGCAGCTTAGGGTTGGAAGCTTTCTTT	CASSLGLEAFF
.	TRBD1	TRBV5-1	TRBJ1-2	TGCGCCAGCAGCCAATCCAACAGGGGGCAGGACTATGGCTACACCTTC	CASSQSNRGQDYGYTF
.	.	TRBV7-2	TRBJ1-6	TGTGCCAGCAGCCCCGGGGCAGGGTCCTATAATTCACCCCTCCACTTT	CASSPGAGSYNSPLHF
few	.	TRBV4-1	TRBJ1-6	TGCGCCAGCAGCCAACCAGGGAACAATTCACCCCTCCACTTT	CASSQPGNNSPLHF
.	TRBD1	TRBV10-3	TRBJ1-1	TGTGCCATCAGTGAGATCACAGGGGGGAACACTGAAGCTTTCTTT	CAISEITGGNTEAFF
.	.	TRBV24-1	TRBJ2-2	TGTGCCACCAGTGATGTGAACACCGGGGAGCTGTTTTTT	CATSDVNTGELFF
.	.	TRBV30	TRBJ1-5	TGTGCCTGGAGTGTGGTAAAGGGTCAGCCCCAGCATTTT	CAWSVVKGQPQHF
.	TRBD1	TRBV18	TRBJ1-2	TGTGCCAGCTCACCGGACAGGGTGGGTGGCTACACCTTC	CASSPDRVGGYTF
.	.	TRBV29-1	TRBJ2-3	TGCAGCGTTGGTGTCGGATACACAGATACGCAGTATTTT	CSVGVGYTDTQYF
.	TRBD2	TRBV5-1	TRBJ2-5	TGCGCCAGCACCTTGGCGGGGGTGGGGGAGACCCAGTACTTC	CASTLAGVGETQYF
.	.	TRBV5-1	TRBJ1-2	TGCGCCAGCAGCTTGGCGGCAGGGGAATTATATGGCTACACCTTC	CASSLAAGELYGYTF
.	.	TRBV5-6	TRBJ2-7	TGTGCCAGCAGCTTGAGGCAGGGAGGGGGTCACGAGCAGTACTTC	CASSLRQGGGHEQYF
.	.	TRBV18	TRBJ2-5	TGTGCCAGCTCAAAACTCCGGGACCAAGAGACCCAGTACTTC	CASSKLRDQETQYF
.	.	TRBV7-3	TRBJ2-3	TGTGCCAGCAGCTCCAAGGGCGGCACAGATACGCAGTATTTT	CASSSKGGTDTQYF
.	.	TRBV24-1	TRBJ2-3	TGTGCCACCGTTATACGTGATACGCAGTATTTT	CATVIRDTQYF
.	.	TRBV4-3	TRBJ2-7	TGCGCCAGCAGCCCCTCCCACAGGGACGAGCAGTACTTC	CASSPSHRDEQYF
.	.	TRBV6-5	TRBJ1-5	TGTGCCAGCAGTAAGGGGCGGTTTAGCAATCAGCCCCAGCATTTT	CASSKGRFSNQPQHF
once	.	TRBV20-1	TRBJ2-1	TGCAGTGCTAGTACCCCCGGGAATGAGCAGTTCTTC	CSASTPGNEQFF